This TCR beta chain is drawn from a study of blood T cells in healthy people across ages (dated by TCRdb to between 2014 and 2017). About the study as a whole: In model experiments, template switching captured roughly one uniquely barcoded TCR beta cDNA molecule for every two T cells. The donors were divided into four age groups: young (average approximately 17 years), middle-aged (about 41), aged (approximately 62) and long-lived (82). For two donors (one aged 18 to 29 and one aged 80 or older), the study analyzed two additional independent replicas of 1 million unique cDNA reads from the same blood draw. Using deep sequencing normalized with unique cDNA molecular identifiers, the study measured how TCR beta repertoire diversity changes with age.

Systemically healthy Caucasian individuals from Russia, some 40 in total and aged about 6 to 100 years, were included as donors. Each donor gave approximately 9.4 milliliters of peripheral blood, drawn into EDTA-treated Vacutainer tubes. Ficoll-Paque density-gradient centrifugation was used to isolate PBMCs, with at least 6.5 million obtained per sample. Total RNA, at least 5 micrograms per sample, was extracted from PBMCs with Trizol reagent. The percentages of naive CD45RAhigh/CD27high T cells were determined by flow cytometry on a PBMC aliquot from every donor. The CDR3 runs 13 residues from the cysteine to the phenylalanine. Only the CDR3 part of the read is kept: 39 bases, read in frame from the first base. V loses 5 bases, J loses 8 bases, and the germline ends lie 14 bases apart. CDR1 and CDR2 are read off the germline V gene as SGHTA and FQGNSA. The full study reports these points: Compared with the aged group, the long-lived group had more naive CD4+ T cells, fewer expanded clones and increased TCR diversity, suggesting age selection. Conclusive comparison of naive and antigen-experienced compartments was prevented by the profiling of bulk unsorted PBMCs. As age increased, observed TCR beta diversity per million T cells dropped in a roughly linear way, and a significant reduction was already evident by age about 40. Donor CMV infection status was unknown, potentially confounding age-related changes in expanded clonotypes. Estimates of total diversity from one million sequenced T cells were regarded as lower bounds and underestimates. There was a strong correlation between observed TCR beta diversity and the percentage of naive T cells measured by flow cytometry.

This clonotype has just a few counts. This receptor's antigen is unknown. Base quality data are lacking; no much larger clone is found one base away. Receptors were amplified or captured by 5' RACE. Reads for this sample came from an Illumina HiSeq 2500. A second PCR of roughly 7 to 11 cycles was run with a J-beta primer mix and a sample-barcoded 5' primer. A template-switch 5' adaptor carrying 12 random nucleotides introduced a unique molecular identifier onto each TCR beta cDNA molecule. Each sample yielded at least 2.5 million CDR3-containing paired-end reads. First-strand cDNA synthesis was performed from all RNA using the Mint cDNA synthesis kit, with priming by a TRBC-specific oligonucleotide. All cDNA was treated with uracil-DNA glycosylase and then went through a first 18-cycle PCR with the universal primers M1SS and BC2_uni_R. As for the original processing: Normalization of each sample was performed by random selection of 1 million high-quality reads, each carrying a distinct molecular identifier. Instead of being binned into consensus sequences, reads that shared molecular identifiers were thrown out. MiTCR, run with a Q25 quality threshold and the strictest error-elimination algorithm, handled CDR3 identification, clonotype clustering and error correction. A nonparametric unseen species model with Euler transformation was used to estimate lower-bound total TCR beta diversity. Starting from the raw public reads, TCRdb applied fastp trimming at Q25, assembled clones with MiXCR and retained in-frame beta chains. Every distinct CDR3 protein forms one entry, paired with its most common genes and DNA. TCRdb's processing, not the authors', yielded these V and J calls. The sample data list 600,000 to 900,000 distinct CDR3 sequences, and 20% to 30% of these were observed just once. The biggest ten clones account for roughly 3.1% of the sample.

The same sample was also studied in work on T cells of mothers and their children. As that second paper reports: Nine systemically healthy Caucasian individuals, comprising three mothers and their six children, were included as donors. cDNA synthesis used all of the extracted RNA, with around 1.4 ug of RNA in each 15 ul reaction. In the second PCR, the M1S primer introduced both the sample barcodes and 2-4 random nucleotides. Over 9 million TCR beta CDR3 reads were obtained for each mother, and some 3.1 million reads were obtained for each child. Thymic selection shapes the output of TCR recombination in a similar way in related and unrelated pairs, and inherited differences have a minor effect. Normalized repertoire overlap was always found to be slightly, but never significantly, higher in related mother-child pairs than in unrelated mother-child pairs. Persistent microchimeric T cell clones were not detected, at a sensitivity of 95 to 100 clones per million clonotypes. The study used deep NGS to compare TCR beta repertoires of mothers and children, seeking features distinguishing related mother-child pairs from unrelated individuals. The mean age was roughly 36 +/- 4 years for the mothers and around 10 +/- 4 years for the children. After adapters were ligated using NEBNext reagents, the libraries underwent 100+100 nt paired-end sequencing on an Illumina HiSeq 2000. To avoid cross-contamination, the mother libraries and the child libraries were prepared a month apart and sequenced in separate runs. Each donor had between about 450,000 and 2,200,000 distinct TCR beta clonotypes identified. Naive TCR beta clonotypes were estimated from low-frequency clonotypes matched to each donor's FACS-determined naive share, without sorting.

The sequence derives from a boy aged 10-17 years in good health. The rearrangement combines TRBV7-2 with TRBJ2-3; perhaps TRBD2 is the D gene, with 5 bases matching. Source material: blood. CDR3 loop: CASSLVGETTQYF. The base sequence is TGTGCCAGCAGCCTGGTGGGAGAGACTACGCAGTATTTT.